This T cell receptor beta chain was identified in a study of response to subunit inactivated influenza vaccine. Study observations and caveats: The authors put forward the suggestion that each seasonal influenza vaccination may bring in only a limited number of new T cells.

TCRdb ran MiXCR on the RT-PCR reads and lists one entry per CDR3 protein. The table has 250,000 to 350,000 distinct CDR3 sequences, roughly 22% seen once. Worth noting for this clonotype: Its antigen is unidentified.

The germline V gene has CDR1 SGHTA and CDR2 FQGTGA. V dropped 5 bases and J dropped 7; count of bases not matched to a gene: 12. The CDR3 is made up of 18 amino acids. The chain links TRBV7-3 to TRBJ2-2, with 14 positions matching TRBD2. The TCR sequence derives from a man between 50 and 75 years old who received an inactivated influenza vaccine. The input for sequencing was PBMCs from blood, taken about 20 months after vaccination. The CDR3 loop reads CASSPTSGTSGSDGELFF. CDR3 nucleotides: TGTGCCAGCAGCCCAACTTCCGGGACTAGCGGGAGTGACGGGGAGCTGTTTTTT.